A selection of T cell receptor beta chains follows, all from one sample in a study of blood T cell repertoires in COVID-19. Using immunoSEQ multiplex PCR, the repertoire was profiled, and TCRdb retains in-frame clones only, with some absent. The sample has roughly 150,000 clones; 85% to 90% are singletons. Sequences were obtained from peripheral blood. These receptor sequences come from a human donor in a cohort sampled during active COVID-19. Both conserved end residues are part of each CDR3. D genes are given only for firm matches. Expanded clones get a size class; other rows say once, few or many, or leave the size out.

j_gene,d_gene,abundance,v_gene,CDR3aa,CDR3nt
TRBJ2-1,-,-,TRBV7-2,CASSPTVHEQFF,TGTGCCAGCAGCCCCACGGTACATGAGCAGTTCTTC
TRBJ2-3,-,-,TRBV10-3,CAISGAGTSTDTQYF,TGTGCCATCAGTGGTGCGGGAACTAGCACAGATACGCAGTATTTT
TRBJ1-3,-,-,TRBV3-1/TRBV3-2,CASSQRDISGNTIYF,TGTGCCAGCAGCCAACGGGACATCTCTGGAAACACCATATATTTT
TRBJ2-1,TRBD2,-,TRBV11-2,CASSPHGLAGVDNEQFF,TGTGCCAGCAGCCCCCATGGGTTAGCGGGAGTTGACAATGAGCAGTTCTTC
TRBJ2-7,-,once,TRBV30,CAWSVDVGATYEQYF,TGTGCCTGGAGTGTAGACGTGGGAGCTACCTACGAGCAGTACTTC
TRBJ1-1,TRBD1,-,TRBV7-2,CASSRNQGQGRAFF,TGTGCCAGCAGCCGTAACCAGGGACAGGGGAGGGCTTTCTTT
TRBJ2-3,TRBD2,-,TRBV28,CASSSTSGTQYF,TGTGCCAGCAGTTCGACTAGCGGAACGCAGTATTTT
TRBJ1-1,-,-,TRBV5-1,CASSYGRDFEAFF,TGCGCCAGCAGCTATGGACGGGACTTTGAAGCTTTCTTT
TRBJ2-2,TRBD2,-,TRBV4-2,CASSHPAGGDPGELFF,TGTGCCAGCAGCCATCCAGCGGGGGGGGATCCCGGGGAGCTGTTTTTT
TRBJ1-4,-,-,TRBV27,CASSRMGEKLFF,TGTGCCAGCAGCCGCATGGGCGAAAAACTGTTTTTT
TRBJ2-7,-,once,TRBV3-1/TRBV3-2,CASSQGAPQGGEQYF,TGTGCCAGCAGCCAAGGGGCTCCCCAGGGAGGCGAGCAGTACTTC